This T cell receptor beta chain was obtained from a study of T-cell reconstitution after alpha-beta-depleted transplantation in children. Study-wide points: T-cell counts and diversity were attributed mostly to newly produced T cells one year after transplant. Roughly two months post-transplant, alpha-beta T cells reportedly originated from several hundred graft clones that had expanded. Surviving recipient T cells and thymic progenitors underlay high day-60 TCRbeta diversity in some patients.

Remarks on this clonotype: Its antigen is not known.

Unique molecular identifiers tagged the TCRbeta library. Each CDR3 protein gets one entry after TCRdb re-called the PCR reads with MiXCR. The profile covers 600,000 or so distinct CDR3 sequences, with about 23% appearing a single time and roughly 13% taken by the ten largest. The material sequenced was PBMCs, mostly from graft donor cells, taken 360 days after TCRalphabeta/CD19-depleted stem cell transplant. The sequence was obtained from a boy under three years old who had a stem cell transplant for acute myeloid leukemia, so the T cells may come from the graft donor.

The CDR3 reads CASSLGTSGWTQYF. Written as DNA, the CDR3 is TGTGCCAGCAGCCTCGGGACTAGCGGTTGGACCCAGTACTTC. The genes are TRBV28 and TRBJ2-5; 11 positions agree with TRBD2. The CDR3 loop spans 14 amino acids. The J segment lost 7 bases and the V segment lost 6 bases, leaving 7 bases of the junction unmatched. Germline V gene sequence: CDR1 MDHEN, CDR2 SYDVKM.